This entry lists 15 T cell receptor beta chains sequenced from one sample in a study of blood T cell repertoires in COVID-19. Produced via immunoSEQ multiplex PCR; TCRdb's table is partial and in-frame only. Of more than 65,000 clones in the sample, just under 80% were seen once. The sample taken for sequencing was peripheral blood. These receptor sequences come from a human donor in a cohort sampled during active COVID-19.

The chain employs TRBV28 and TRBJ2-1; TRBD1 agrees at 10 bases. Germline V gene sequence: CDR1 MDHEN, CDR2 SYDVKM. This CDR3 region has 15 residues. V was pared by 8 bases and J by 7 bases, with 11 bases of the junction left unmatched. CDR3 DNA: TGTGCCAGCCCCCCTCCGACAGGGGGCGGGAATGAGCAGTTCTTC. Amino acid sequence: CASPPPTGGGNEQFF.

This chain joins TRBV15 and TRBJ1-6; TRBD1 aligns across 8 bases. Trimming took 5 bases from V and 9 from J; bases not matched to a gene: 9. The CDR3 covers 15 residues. From germline, CDR1 is LNHNV and CDR2 YYDKDF (reference sequence). The CDR3 region is CATSFGQGVGSPLHF. In DNA, the CDR3 is TGTGCCACCAGCTTTGGACAGGGTGTGGGTTCACCCCTCCACTTT. The variable domain in full, with the rest retrieved from reference TRBV15 and TRBJ1-6, is DAMVIQNPRYQVTQFGKPVTLSCSQTLNHNVMYWYQQKSSQAPKLLFHYYDKDFNNEADTPDNFQSRRPNTSFCFLDIRSPGLGDTAMYLCATSFGQGVGSPLHFGNGTRLTVT.

The gene calls are TRBV7-2 and TRBJ1-1; 8 bases are a match to TRBD1. Trimming at V came to 1 base and at J to 1 base, leaving 2 bases not matched to a gene. In germline, CDR1 is SGHTA, CDR2 FQGNSA. The CDR3 has 15 amino acids. The DNA for the CDR3 is TGTGCCAGCAGCTTAGTGGACAGGGAGAACACTGAAGCTTTCTTT. Residues: CASSLVDRENTEAFF.

The chain links TRBV24-1 to TRBJ1-4; D gene ambiguous. This CDR3 region has 15 residues. Per germline, CDR1 KGHDR and CDR2 SFDVKD. The V and J ends lost 5 bases and 0 bases respectively, with 9 bases between them. The CDR3 DNA sequence: TGTGCCACCAGTGTCTTCCCTGCAACTAATGAAAAACTGTTTTTT. Translating gives CATSVFPATNEKLFF.

V is TRBV18 and J is TRBJ1-2; D gene ambiguous. Germline V gene data show CDR1 as KGHSH and CDR2 as LQKENI. The CDR3 sequence is 14 residues long. V was clipped by 3 bases and J by 4 bases, with 12 bases between them. CDR3 residues: CASSPAGISYGYTF. For the CDR3, the DNA is TGTGCCAGCTCACCCGCAGGAATTAGCTATGGCTACACCTTC.

The chain has TRBV7-9 and TRBJ2-7; tentative D call: TRBD1 (5 bases). The V end lost 0 bases, the J end lost 4 bases, and 16 bases lay between the germline ends. CDR3 size: 16 residues. Looked up from germline, CDR1 is SEHNR and CDR2 is FQNEAQ (reference sequence). The CDR3 here is CASSLADAQGWYEQYF. The CDR3 region has the DNA TGTGCCAGCAGCTTAGCGGATGCCCAGGGCTGGTACGAGCAGTACTTC.

The J gene is TRBJ2-3, the V gene TRBV5-1, with TRBD2 matching 15 bases. This CDR3 has 16 amino acids. V lost 4 bases, J lost 3 bases, and 3 bases stayed unmatched. Germline loops: CDR1 SGHRS, CDR2 YFSETQ. Here the CDR3 DNA reads TGCGCCAGCAGCGCTGGACTAGCGGGGGGGACAGATACGCAGTATTTT. Protein sequence: CASSAGLAGGTDTQYF.

In its sample, this clone was seen a few times. The rearrangement uses TRBV28 and TRBJ1-2, with D possibly matching TRBD1 (6 bases). This CDR3 region has 15 residues. Looked up from germline, CDR1 is MDHEN and CDR2 is SYDVKM. With 3 bases removed from V and 8 bases from J, the gap between germline ends came to 19 bases. The CDR3 here is CASSLASWGPEGYTF. Written as DNA, the CDR3 is TGTGCCAGCAGTTTGGCGTCGTGGGGGCCAGAGGGCTACACCTTC.

The chain joins TRBV4-2 to TRBJ1-3; 11 bases match TRBD1. This CDR3 comprises 19 residues. Per germline, CDR1 LGHNA and CDR2 YNFKEQ. The trim removed 4 bases at V and 4 bases at J, leaving 15 bases unmatched. The CDR3 region is CASSPDRGRLVGPGNTIYF. The CDR3 nucleotides read TGTGCCAGCAGCCCGGACAGGGGGCGTTTAGTGGGACCCGGAAACACCATATATTTT.

The V call is TRBV5-1, the J call TRBJ1-2; 10 nucleotides line up with TRBD1. This CDR3 has 14 amino acids. V dropped 4 bases and J dropped 8; count of bases not matched to a gene: 8. CDR1 is SGHRS and CDR2 is YFSETQ in the germline V gene. The CDR3 protein is CASSTTGTGVGYTF. DNA for the CDR3: TGCGCCAGCAGCACGACCGGGACAGGGGTCGGCTACACCTTC.

This chain uses TRBV30 with TRBJ1-1, with TRBD1 as a possible D gene (6 bases). CDR3 length equals 14 residues. V was cut by 3 bases and J by 8 bases, with 19 bases left in between. Germline V gene lookup returns CDR1 GTSNPN and CDR2 SVGIG (reference sequence). This CDR3 reads CAWSGRTADREAFF. CDR3 DNA: TGTGCCTGGAGCGGCCGGACAGCGGATCGCGAAGCTTTCTTT. Full variable domain (missing parts from reference TRBV30 and TRBJ1-1): SQTIHQWPATLVQPVGSPLSLECTVEGTSNPNLYWYRQAAGRGLQLLFYSVGIGQISSEVPQNLSASRPQDRQFILSSKKLLLSDSGFYLCAWSGRTADREAFFGQGTRLTVV.

This clone has ten or more counts. V usage is TRBV5-1 and J usage is TRBJ2-7; 9 bases map to TRBD2. Germline loops: CDR1 SGHRS, CDR2 YFSETQ. The CDR3 covers 16 residues. The junction had 6 bases not matched to a gene; V was cut back by 2 bases and J by 0 bases. In DNA form, the CDR3 reads TGCGCCAGCAGCTTAATAGCGGGGGACATCTCCTACGAGCAGTACTTC. Its protein product is CASSLIAGDISYEQYF.

This clone was counted many times. This rearrangement joins TRBV24-1 to TRBJ2-7, with a weak D call TRBD2 (5 bases). With 3 bases removed from V and 6 bases from J, the gap between germline ends came to 23 bases. CDR1 KGHDR and CDR2 SFDVKD come from the germline V gene. The CDR3 contains 17 residues. The CDR3 protein is CATSDPQAEGHKGEQYF. The CDR3 bases are TGTGCCACCAGTGATCCTCAAGCCGAGGGTCACAAAGGCGAGCAGTACTTC.

This clone was seen once. The V gene is TRBV30, the J gene TRBJ1-3; D is possibly TRBD1 (6 bases). CDR3 length: 15 residues. V was clipped by 1 base and J by 2 bases, with 12 bases between them. Germline CDR1 GTSNPN, CDR2 SVGIG (reference sequence). CDR3 region: CAWSEKAGAGNTIYF. CDR3 DNA sequence: TGTGCCTGGAGTGAGAAGGCAGGGGCTGGAAACACCATATATTTT.

The rearrangement joins TRBV6-5 to TRBJ2-7, with 7 bases matching TRBD1. Per the germline V gene, CDR1 is MNHEY and CDR2 is SVGAGI. V lost 10 bases and J lost 0; bases outside the gene matches: 6. CDR3 length equals 13 residues. The CDR3 nucleotides are TGTGCCACCACAGGGGTCCCCTCCTACGAGCAGTACTTC. Translated, it gives CATTGVPSYEQYF.